This entry concerns a single T cell receptor (beta chain). The antigen is not known. All donors participated as healthy donors of bone marrow. PCR employed 60 Vbeta and 13 Jbeta primers. In the original analysis: As a later analysis found, there were tens of millions of unique TCR beta chains, of which 8.5 million to 13 million were shared. Data came from immunoSEQ multiplex PCR; TCRdb stores just in-frame clones and leaves some out. For V, J and clone size, that table is used; D and trimming come from the DNA. The sample contains roughly 160,000 clones, about 79% of which appear only once. The germline V gene has CDR1 SGHKS and CDR2 YYEKEE (reference sequence). The CDR3 runs 14 residues. V shed 0 bases and J shed 5 bases, with 11 bases lying between them. This sample stems from a study of cytomegalovirus exposure and HLA in healthy donors. Overall study results and limits: Indistinguishable V segments, including TRBV6-2 and TRBV6-3, were excluded. About 87% or about 30% of the time was how often most TCR beta V segments were productive, according to an earlier analysis.

The sequence came from a man in his fifties or sixties in good health and CMV-seropositive. The rearrangement uses TRBV5-5 and TRBJ2-5; D might be TRBD1 (5 bases). The sample taken for sequencing was PBMCs. CDR3 amino acids: CASSLGSKGETQYF. Here the CDR3 DNA reads TGTGCCAGCAGCTTGGGGTCCAAGGGGGAGACCCAGTACTTC.